The source of this T cell receptor (beta chain) is a study of T cell responses to AZD1222 COVID-19 vaccine. About this clone: Its antigen is undetermined.

Study-wide results and caveats: Most donors were white British, females outnumbered males, and clonal diversity was possibly underestimated.

This CDR3 has 14 residues. The V end was cut by 1 base, the J end by 5 bases, with 9 bases between. Germline values: CDR1 SGHTA, CDR2 FQGTGA. TCRdb's copy holds only in-frame clones and misses some; the assay was immunoSEQ multiplex PCR. The table has about 180,000 clones, almost 90% seen once. The chain couples TRBV7-3 to TRBJ2-1, with TRBD1 as a possible D gene (6 bases). The source was peripheral blood, collected on day 0 of AZD1222 vaccination. The TCR comes from an adult in good health. The CDR3 region has the DNA TGTGCCAGCAGCTTAAATGGGGGCCACAATGAGCAGTTCTTC. This codes for CASSLNGGHNEQFF. The full variable domain, its missing parts supplied by reference TRBV7-3 and TRBJ2-1, is GAGVSQTPSNKVTEKGKYVELRCDPISGHTALYWYRQSLGQGPEFLIYFQGTGAADDSGLPNDRFFAVRPEGSVSTLKIQRTERGDSAVYLCASSLNGGHNEQFFGPGTRLTVL.